This entry lists 30 T cell receptor beta chains sequenced from one sample in a study of shared clonotypes between healthy human individuals. The protocol was immunoSEQ multiplex PCR, while the TCRdb copy is restricted to in-frame clones and leaves out a portion. Of a few million clones listed, under 95% are singletons. Sequenced input: naive CD4+ T cells from PBMCs. The subset is: CD45RA+ positively selected. The receptor set was obtained from a man aged 18 to 30 in good health. Some clones in this sample may be carry-over from other donors' samples.

J is TRBJ2-1 and V is TRBV28, with unresolved D. V dropped 7 bases and J dropped 7 bases, with 17 bases sitting between them. Per the germline V gene, CDR1 is MDHEN and CDR2 is SYDVKM. The CDR3 covers 14 residues. CDR3 region: CASNFRSSGNEQFF. The CDR3 region has the DNA TGTGCCAGCAATTTCCGTTCTTCGGGTAATGAGCAGTTCTTC.

The chain carries TRBV11-3 and TRBJ2-1, with D unresolved. The CDR3 loop spans 15 amino acids. The germline gives CDR1 SGHNT, CDR2 YENEEA. V shed 5 bases and J shed 0 bases, with 11 bases lying between them. CDR3 nucleotides: TGTGCCAGCAGCCCCAGAAGGAGCTCCTACAATGAGCAGTTCTTC. This sequence encodes CASSPRRSSYNEQFF.

The DNA of the CDR3 is TGTGCCAGCAGTTTACGGGGACTAACGACCTACGAGCAGTACTTC. Translated, it gives CASSLRGLTTYEQYF. The chain recombines TRBV27 with TRBJ2-7; 7 bases fit TRBD2. The CDR3 extends over 15 amino acids. Germline V gene lookup returns CDR1 MNHEY and CDR2 SMNVEV (reference sequence). J was trimmed by 2 bases and V by 2 bases; bases with no gene match: 6.

This clone showed up just once. The rearrangement joins TRBV5-1 to TRBJ1-1, with D possibly matching TRBD1 (5 bases). Trimming left V 3 bases short and J 4 bases short, with 13 bases between. Germline V gene lookup returns CDR1 SGHRS and CDR2 YFSETQ. This CDR3 spans 14 amino acids. CDR3 sequence (DNA): TGCGCCAGCAGCTCAGGCCCAGGGAGCACTGAAGCTTTCTTT. It yields the protein CASSSGPGSTEAFF.

The chain joins TRBV10-3 to TRBJ1-4, with D hard to call. The germline gives CDR1 ENHRY, CDR2 SYGVKD. This CDR3 region has 14 residues. Deletions cut 4 bases from V and 7 bases from J, with 13 bases between. The DNA of the CDR3 is TGTGCCATCAGTGTCGGCAGTAGGAGTGAAAAACTGTTTTTT. The encoded protein is CAISVGSRSEKLFF.

Only one count was recorded for this clone. The chain uses TRBV2 and TRBJ2-4; D is perhaps TRBD2 (5 bases). The CDR3 is made up of 14 amino acids. V was pared by 3 bases and J by 7 bases, with 13 bases between. Germline values: CDR1 SNHLY, CDR2 FYNNEI. In DNA form, the CDR3 reads TGTGCCAGCAGTGACGAGAGGGTTGCGAACATTCAGTACTTC. Translated: CASSDERVANIQYF.

The sample holds one count of this clone. The chain carries TRBV28 and TRBJ2-6, with D perhaps given as TRBD1 or TRBD2 (5 bases each). The germline V and J ends were trimmed by 5 bases and 3 bases, with 17 bases remaining between them. CDR1 MDHEN and CDR2 SYDVKM come from the germline V gene. The CDR3 covers 17 residues. The CDR3 DNA sequence: TGTGCCAGCAGTCCCAACCTAGGGACCGTTGGGGCCAACGTCCTGACTTTC. Translating it yields CASSPNLGTVGANVLTF.

The rearrangement joins TRBV30 to TRBJ2-3; D is perhaps TRBD2 (5 bases). CDR3 length: 16 residues. Per germline, CDR1 GTSNPN and CDR2 SVGIG (reference sequence). With 2 bases removed from V and 0 bases from J, the gap between germline ends came to 15 bases. For the CDR3, the DNA is TGTGCCTGGAGTTCCGGGAAGCGGCGGAGCACAGATACGCAGTATTTT. Residues: CAWSSGKRRSTDTQYF.

The chain links TRBV28 to TRBJ1-2; D is unclear. This CDR3 has 13 residues. The V and J ends lost 1 base and 4 bases respectively, with 7 bases between them. Germline V gives CDR1 MDHEN, CDR2 SYDVKM. The CDR3 region has the DNA TGTGCCAGCAGTTTATCCCGTACCTATGGCTACACCTTC. Amino acid sequence: CASSLSRTYGYTF.

The table lists this clone with a count of one. The rearrangement uses TRBV7-2 and TRBJ1-5; D not resolved. Between the trimmed V and J ends, which lost 5 bases and 7 bases, there was a span of 12 bases. CDR3 length: 13 residues. The germline gives CDR1 SGHTA, CDR2 FQGNSA. The CDR3, as DNA: TGTGCCAGCAGCCTTAACGTTGTGCAGCCCCAGCATTTT. Translating it yields CASSLNVVQPQHF.

The J gene is TRBJ2-7, the V gene TRBV5-1; 12 nucleotides agree with TRBD2. This CDR3 region has 17 residues. The germline V gene has CDR1 SGHRS and CDR2 YFSETQ. V lost 0 bases and J lost 4; bases outside the gene matches: 8. In DNA, the CDR3 is TGCGCCAGCAGCTTGGGGCTAGCGGGAGGGGCCAGTTACGAGCAGTACTTC. Protein sequence: CASSLGLAGGASYEQYF.

The CDR3, as DNA: TGTGCCAGCAGTTACTCCGGCCGGGGGAGGACTGAAGCTTTCTTT. Amino acid sequence: CASSYSGRGRTEAFF. The chain employs TRBV6-5 and TRBJ1-1; the D gene is possibly TRBD1 (5 bases). CDR1 is MNHEY, CDR2 SVGAGI, per germline. The CDR3 loop spans 15 amino acids. V shed 0 bases and J shed 5 bases, with 13 bases lying between them.

V gene TRBV5-1 combines with J gene TRBJ2-1, with D unclear. The germline V gene has CDR1 SGHRS and CDR2 YFSETQ. V lost 4 bases, J lost 8 bases, and 13 bases lay in between. CDR3 length: 13 residues. CDR3 protein: CASSRVEGDEQFF. The CDR3 bases are TGCGCCAGCAGCCGCGTGGAAGGAGATGAGCAGTTCTTC.

The chain couples TRBV9 to TRBJ1-1; 7 bases are shared with TRBD1. The CDR3 length is 16 residues. V shed 0 bases, J shed 4 bases, and the junction held 9 bases outside the gene matches. CDR1 is SGDLS, CDR2 YYNGEE, per germline. In nucleotides, the CDR3 is TGTGCCAGCAGCGTAGGGATCCTAGGGGGCGGCACTGAAGCTTTCTTT. It specifies CASSVGILGGGTEAFF.

The chain has TRBV15 and TRBJ1-2; possibly TRBD1 for D (5 bases). Germline V gene data show CDR1 as LNHNV and CDR2 as YYDKDF (reference sequence). Trimming removed 1 base at V and 2 bases at J, with 20 bases between. CDR3 length: 18 amino acids. CDR3 sequence: CATSRALLSSGANYGYTF. Written as DNA, the CDR3 is TGTGCCACCAGCAGAGCGCTCCTCTCATCCGGGGCCAACTATGGCTACACCTTC. Complete variable domain (other parts from reference TRBV15 and TRBJ1-2): DAMVIQNPRYQVTQFGKPVTLSCSQTLNHNVMYWYQQKSSQAPKLLFHYYDKDFNNEADTPDNFQSRRPNTSFCFLDIRSPGLGDTAMYLCATSRALLSSGANYGYTFGSGTRLTVV.

A note on this clone: This specimen includes other DNA sequences encoding the same CDR3. J is TRBJ2-6 and V is TRBV7-9; weak D call: TRBD1 (5 bases). The germline V gene has CDR1 SEHNR and CDR2 FQNEAQ (reference sequence). V was shortened by 0 bases and J by 2 bases, with 5 bases between the two germline ends. This CDR3 has 15 amino acids. The CDR3 DNA follows: TGTGCCAGCAGCTTAGCGGGGCCTGGGGCCAACGTCCTGACTTTC. Protein sequence: CASSLAGPGANVLTF.

The chain employs TRBV11-1 and TRBJ2-3; D is ambiguous. CDR3 length: 14 residues. Trimming took 3 bases from V and 4 from J, leaving 11 bases between them. Germline V gene lookup returns CDR1 SGHAT and CDR2 FQDESV (reference sequence). The chain's CDR3 is CASSFSGSADTQYF. The DNA for the CDR3 is TGTGCCAGCAGCTTTTCCGGTTCCGCAGATACGCAGTATTTT.

The rearrangement links TRBV4-1 to TRBJ2-4; 11 nucleotides align to TRBD2. Germline values: CDR1 MGHRA, CDR2 YSYEKL. The CDR3 length is 19 residues. With V trimmed by 0 bases and J by 0 bases, 7 bases remained unmatched. The CDR3 nucleotides are TGCGCCAGCAGCCAAGATTTGACTAGCGGGGATCTAGCCAAAAACATTCAGTACTTC. Translated, it gives CASSQDLTSGDLAKNIQYF.

The chain joins TRBV5-4 to TRBJ2-5; 8 bases line up with TRBD2. TRBJ2-7 explains the end of the DNA better; the J call may be wrong. This CDR3 region has 15 residues. Per germline, CDR1 SGHNT and CDR2 YYREEE (reference sequence). The CDR3 DNA reads TGTGCCAGCAGCTACCGGGGGGGAGCCCCCTACGAGCAGTACTTC. This sequence encodes CASSYRGGAPYEQYF.

V and J are TRBV10-1 and TRBJ2-1; tentatively, D is TRBD1 (6 bases). Germline lookup yields CDR1 WNHNN and CDR2 SYGVQD (reference sequence). The V and J ends lost 2 bases and 0 bases respectively, with 8 bases between them. The CDR3 has 15 residues. The CDR3 sequence is CASSEQGSSYNEQFF. The CDR3 DNA reads TGCGCCAGCAGTGAGCAGGGGAGCTCCTACAATGAGCAGTTCTTC.

The rearrangement joins TRBV25-1 to TRBJ2-5; D is uncertain. V was pared by 5 bases and J by 1 base, with 8 bases between. Germline values: CDR1 MGHDK, CDR2 SYGVNS. The CDR3 extends over 13 amino acids. The CDR3 DNA is TGTGCCAGCAGTAAGGGAAGCCAAGAGACCCAGTACTTC. This translates into CASSKGSQETQYF.

V is TRBV30 and J is TRBJ2-3, with 8 positions matching TRBD2. V lost 1 base and J lost 5; bases outside the gene matches: 2. The germline gives CDR1 GTSNPN, CDR2 SVGIG (reference sequence). The CDR3 runs 13 residues. The CDR3 reads CAWSARGGDTQYF. The CDR3 coding sequence is TGTGCCTGGAGTGCACGGGGGGGAGATACGCAGTATTTT.

This chain's CDR3 is CASSQRGGGVYNEQFF. The CDR3 bases are TGTGCCAGCAGCCAAAGGGGGGGAGGCGTCTACAATGAGCAGTTCTTC. The rearrangement links TRBV9 to TRBJ2-1; D perhaps matches TRBD2 (7 bases). The CDR3 has 16 amino acids. Trimming left V 4 bases short and J 3 bases short, with 17 bases between. Looked up from germline, CDR1 is SGDLS and CDR2 is YYNGEE.

The chain combines TRBV25-1 with TRBJ1-1; a weak D match, TRBD1 (5 bases). The CDR3 has 15 residues. The V end was cut by 7 bases, the J end by 4 bases, with 19 bases between. Germline V gene lookup returns CDR1 MGHDK and CDR2 SYGVNS. The CDR3 is CASTNQIGAGTEAFF. The CDR3 DNA reads as TGTGCCAGCACTAATCAAATCGGGGCGGGCACTGAAGCTTTCTTT.

The chain couples TRBV27 to TRBJ1-1; TRBD1 matches 7 bases. CDR1 MNHEY and CDR2 SMNVEV come from the germline V gene (reference sequence). V lost 4 bases to trimming and J lost 7 bases; unmatched junction nucleotides: 6. The CDR3 runs 13 residues. The CDR3 loop is CASSSRQGNEAFF. CDR3 sequence (DNA): TGTGCCAGCAGTTCCCGACAGGGTAATGAAGCTTTCTTT.

V usage is TRBV2 and J usage is TRBJ2-5, with a tentative D call TRBD1 (7 bases). Germline loops: CDR1 SNHLY, CDR2 FYNNEI. The V end was cut by 6 bases, the J end by 4 bases, with 12 bases between. This CDR3 comprises 13 residues. The CDR3 is CASRYRGGETQYF. Here the CDR3 DNA reads TGTGCCAGCAGGTACAGGGGAGGAGAGACCCAGTACTTC. Based on the CDR3 plus reference TRBV2 and TRBJ2-5, the full variable domain is EPEVTQTPSHQVTQMGQEVILRCVPISNHLYFYWYRQILGQKVEFLVSFYNNEISEKSEIFDDQFSVERPDGSNFTLKIRSTKLEDSAMYFCASRYRGGETQYFGPGTRLLVL.

Details on this clone: Distinct nucleotide sequences in the sample also encode this CDR3. This chain joins TRBV6-5 and TRBJ2-7, with TRBD1 identical over 9 bases. The CDR3 sequence is 15 residues long. J gave up 2 bases and V 0 bases, and 2 bases lay outside the gene matches. Germline CDR1 and CDR2: MNHEY and SVGAGI. CDR3 sequence: CASSYSNRGPYEQYF. As DNA, the CDR3 is TGTGCCAGCAGTTACTCGAACAGGGGGCCCTACGAGCAGTACTTC.

The V gene is TRBV18, the J gene TRBJ1-5, with D unclear. Trimming removed 2 bases at V and 0 bases at J, with 8 bases between. CDR1 is KGHSH, CDR2 LQKENI, per germline. The CDR3 consists of 15 residues. The CDR3 spells CASSPSISSNQPQHF. The CDR3 DNA reads as TGTGCCAGCTCACCATCAATATCTAGCAATCAGCCCCAGCATTTT.

The genes are TRBV5-1 and TRBJ1-4; the D is unclear. Trimming left V 1 base short and J 10 bases short, with 5 bases between. The CDR3 runs 11 residues. Germline assignment: CDR1 SGHRS and CDR2 YFSETQ. The CDR3 bases are TGCGCCAGCAGCTTGAAGGGAAAACTGTTTTTT. Residues: CASSLKGKLFF.

This chain connects TRBV29-1 to TRBJ2-3, with D unclear. Looked up from germline, CDR1 is SQVTM and CDR2 is ANQGSEA. The CDR3 spans 16 residues. V lost 0 bases, J lost 0 bases, and 13 bases lay in between. CDR3 residues: CSVEESGSSSTDTQYF. In DNA form, the CDR3 reads TGCAGCGTTGAAGAATCGGGCAGCTCTAGCACAGATACGCAGTATTTT.